Listed below are T cell receptor beta chains from one sample, sequenced in a study of OX40 agonist ivuxolimab in advanced cancers. Sequencing was performed with immunoSEQ multiplex PCR; in TCRdb, only in-frame clones are kept and a portion is missing. Of roughly 30,000 clones detected, more than 75% appear once; the ten largest clones hold around 15%. The sequencing used CD4+ or CD8+ T cells sorted from blood, collected in a trial of the OX40 agonist ivuxolimab. Receptors were obtained from an adult with an advanced solid tumor such as melanoma, head and neck, liver or kidney cancer. CDR3s include the opening cysteine and the closing phenylalanine or tryptophan. The D gene is left open where the match is weak. Clone size appears in some rows only: once, few, many, or a class for an expanded clone.

.	TRBV6-1	TRBJ2-7	.	14	CASSENGLYYEQYF	TGTGCCAGCAGTGAAAATGGCCTTTACTACGAGCAGTACTTC
.	TRBV27	TRBJ2-5	.	11	CASSLGGTQYF	TGTGCCAGCAGTTTGGGTGGGACCCAGTACTTC
TRBD1	TRBV18	TRBJ2-3	few	16	CASSPSGTGESDTQYF	TGTGCCAGCTCACCATCCGGGACAGGGGAGTCCGATACGCAGTATTTT
.	TRBV7-7	TRBJ2-3	.	15	CASSAGPDTTDTQYF	TGTGCCAGCAGCGCGGGCCCAGACACCACAGATACGCAGTATTTT
TRBD2	TRBV29-1	TRBJ2-1	.	14	CSASLAGGVNEQFF	TGCAGCGCCAGCCTAGCGGGAGGGGTCAATGAGCAGTTCTTC
.	TRBV19	TRBJ1-1	.	14	CASSIDHEAAEAFF	TGTGCCAGTAGTATAGATCATGAGGCGGCTGAAGCTTTCTTT
.	TRBV11-2	TRBJ2-1	.	12	CASSFVYNEQFF	TGTGCCAGCAGTTTTGTATACAATGAGCAGTTCTTC
.	TRBV5-8	TRBJ2-7	.	14	CASSQIPKSDEQYF	TGTGCCAGCAGCCAAATCCCCAAATCGGACGAGCAGTACTTC
.	TRBV5-6	TRBJ2-1	.	18	CASSLPFFRGVRYNEQFF	TGTGCCAGCAGCTTACCATTCTTCCGGGGAGTGCGTTACAATGAGCAGTTCTTC
TRBD2	TRBV28	TRBJ2-7	.	15	CASSQLAGVGYEQYF	TGTGCCAGCAGTCAACTAGCGGGAGTAGGGTACGAGCAGTACTTC
TRBD1	TRBV9	TRBJ2-7	.	14	CASSAGGSPYEQYF	TGTGCCAGCAGCGCAGGGGGTAGCCCCTACGAGCAGTACTTC
TRBD2	TRBV4-1	TRBJ2-1	.	14	CASSQVATLAEQFF	TGCGCCAGCAGCCAAGTCGCCACACTAGCGGAGCAGTTCTTC
.	TRBV7-3	TRBJ2-2	.	16	CASSPRGGANTGELFF	TGTGCCAGCAGCCCCCGTGGGGGAGCGAACACCGGGGAGCTGTTTTTT
.	TRBV6-5	TRBJ1-2	.	15	CASSAQGGGPYGYTF	TGTGCCAGCAGTGCCCAAGGGGGGGGCCCGTATGGCTACACCTTC
.	TRBV4-1	TRBJ2-7	.	16	CASSQDRGAVTYEQYF	TGCGCCAGCAGCCAAGATCGGGGGGCTGTAACCTACGAGCAGTACTTC
TRBD2	TRBV4-1	TRBJ2-7	once	14	CASSNAAGPYEQYF	TGCGCCAGCAGTAATGCAGCGGGGCCCTACGAGCAGTACTTC
TRBD2	TRBV10-1	TRBJ2-5	.	16	CASSELRRELGETQYF	TGCGCCAGCAGTGAGTTGCGGCGGGAGCTAGGAGAGACCCAGTACTTC
.	TRBV28	TRBJ2-1	.	14	CASSRTGSYNEQFF	TGTGCCAGCAGTAGGACTGGGTCCTACAATGAGCAGTTCTTC
.	TRBV30	TRBJ1-1	.	12	CAWIGGPTEAFF	TGTGCCTGGATTGGGGGCCCCACTGAAGCTTTCTTT
.	TRBV10-3	TRBJ1-3	.	12	CASRSSGNTIYF	TGTGCCTCCCGGTCCTCTGGAAACACCATATATTTT
.	TRBV4-1	TRBJ2-7	.	12	CASSPTGIGQYF	TGCGCCAGCAGCCCGACTGGTATTGGGCAGTACTTC
TRBD1	TRBV9	TRBJ2-7	.	16	CASSERSGTAAYEQYF	TGTGCCAGCAGCGAGCGGTCCGGGACAGCTGCCTACGAGCAGTACTTC
.	TRBV6-1	TRBJ2-7	.	13	CATESLGGYEQYF	TGTGCCACCGAATCTTTGGGGGGATACGAGCAGTACTTC
.	TRBV7-3	TRBJ1-1	.	14	CASSERGGFTEAFF	TGTGCCAGCAGCGAAAGGGGGGGCTTCACTGAAGCTTTCTTT
.	TRBV10-3	TRBJ2-5	.	13	CAISAGREETQYF	TGTGCCATCAGCGCGGGTAGGGAAGAGACCCAGTACTTC
TRBD2	TRBV5-1	TRBJ2-5	.	15	CASSLLTSGQETQYF	TGCGCCAGCAGCTTGCTCACTAGCGGCCAAGAGACCCAGTACTTC
TRBD1	TRBV6-1	TRBJ1-1	.	14	CASSEPGDSGEAFF	TGTGCCAGCAGTGAGCCTGGGGACAGCGGAGAAGCTTTCTTT
TRBD2	TRBV10-3	TRBJ2-1	.	15	CAIRGLGEGYNEQFF	TGTGCCATCAGGGGACTAGGAGAAGGCTACAATGAGCAGTTCTTC
.	TRBV6-4	TRBJ1-5	.	13	CASSEQSNQPQHF	TGTGCCAGCAGTGAACAGAGCAATCAGCCCCAGCATTTT
.	TRBV5-6	TRBJ2-1	.	12	CASSLLYIEQFF	TGTGCCAGCAGCCTACTGTATATTGAGCAGTTCTTC